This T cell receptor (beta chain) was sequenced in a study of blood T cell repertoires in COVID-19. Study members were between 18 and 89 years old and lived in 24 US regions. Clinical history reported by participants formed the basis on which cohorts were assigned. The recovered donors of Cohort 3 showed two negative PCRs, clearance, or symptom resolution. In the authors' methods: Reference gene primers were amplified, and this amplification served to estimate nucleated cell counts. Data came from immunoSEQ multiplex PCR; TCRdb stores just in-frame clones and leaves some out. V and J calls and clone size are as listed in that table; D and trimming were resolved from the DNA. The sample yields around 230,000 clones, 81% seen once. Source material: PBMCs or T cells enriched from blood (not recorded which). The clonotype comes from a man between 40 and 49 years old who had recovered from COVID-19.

The CDR3 sequence: CASSLVLGTEAFF. CDR3 coding DNA: TGTGCCAGCAGCCTAGTACTTGGCACTGAAGCTTTCTTT. J is TRBJ1-1 and V is TRBV3-1 (or the pseudogene TRBV3-2); D gene unclear. CDR3 length: 13 residues. Germline V gives CDR1 LGHDT, CDR2 YNNKEL (reference sequence). V was shortened by 4 bases and J by 4 bases, with 10 bases between the two germline ends.